Listed here are 11 T cell receptor beta chains from one sample, sequenced in a study of blood T cell repertoires in COVID-19. Clones were sequenced by immunoSEQ multiplex PCR, and TCRdb holds only the in-frame ones, with some missing. The sample includes about 140,000 clones, roughly 83% of them seen just once. Sequenced sample: PBMCs or T cells enriched from blood (not recorded which). The receptors shown here come from a man aged 35-49 years with acute COVID-19.

The chain combines TRBV28 with TRBJ1-2; possible D gene TRBD1, 5 bases. V shed 3 bases and J shed 4 bases, with 9 bases lying between them. The CDR3 has 13 amino acids. Germline-derived CDR1 and CDR2 are MDHEN and SYDVKM. CDR3 sequence (DNA): TGTGCCAGCAGTTTGTCCCAGGGCTATGGCTACACCTTC. Its protein is CASSLSQGYGYTF.

CDR3 protein: CASSQDRSNYYEQYF. The CDR3, as DNA: TGCGCCAGCAGCCAAGATCGGAGCAATTACTACGAGCAGTACTTC. The J gene is TRBJ2-7, the V gene TRBV4-3; D is ambiguous. Deletions cut 0 bases from V and 3 bases from J, with 12 bases between. The CDR3 loop spans 15 amino acids. From germline, CDR1 is LGHNA and CDR2 YSLEER.

The V and J genes are TRBV10-3 and TRBJ2-7; TRBD1 matches 10 bases. CDR3 size: 13 residues. J gave up 6 bases and V 10 bases, and 9 bases lay outside the gene matches. Germline V CDR1 and CDR2: ENHRY, SYGVKD. This chain's CDR3 is CATAGQGGGEQYF. The CDR3, as DNA: TGTGCCACGGCTGGACAGGGGGGAGGCGAGCAGTACTTC.

This clone was seen a single time. The chain carries TRBV11-2 and TRBJ2-2; TRBD1 matches at 7 bases. The CDR3 spans 15 residues. Germline lookup yields CDR1 SGHAT and CDR2 FQNNGV. V was clipped by 4 bases and J by 9 bases; unmatched bases: 11. The CDR3 region has the DNA TGTGCCAGCAGCTCAAGACAGGGTAGGGTCCGGGAGCTGTTTTTT. It translates to CASSSRQGRVRELFF. The variable domain in full, with the rest retrieved from reference TRBV11-2 and TRBJ2-2, is EAGVAQSPRYKIIEKRQSVAFWCNPISGHATLYWYQQILGQGPKLLIQFQNNGVVDDSQLPKDRFSAERLKGVDSTLKIQPAKLEDSAVYLCASSSRQGRVRELFFGEGSRLTVL.

The CDR3 nucleotides are TGTGCCAGCAGCCGCTCGACAGGGGACTTTGAAGCTTTCTTT. Amino acids: CASSRSTGDFEAFF. The chain has TRBV5-4 and TRBJ1-1; 8 positions match TRBD1. V was clipped by 4 bases and J by 7 bases; unmatched bases: 9. The germline V gene encodes CDR1 SGHNT and CDR2 YYREEE (reference sequence). This CDR3 comprises 14 residues.

The rearrangement links TRBV2 to TRBJ2-1, with 12 bases fitting TRBD2. Unmatched junction bases numbered 11, after V lost 6 bases and J lost 8 bases. The length of the CDR3 is 16 residues. Germline V gene data show CDR1 as SNHLY and CDR2 as FYNNEI. The chain's CDR3 is CASRTLTSGRFDEQFF. The CDR3 nucleotides read TGTGCCAGCAGGACACTCACTAGCGGGAGGTTCGATGAGCAGTTCTTC.

The chain carries TRBV19 and TRBJ2-3, with a possible D match to TRBD2 (6 bases). Looked up from germline, CDR1 is LNHDA and CDR2 is SQIVND (reference sequence). Trimming pared 9 bases from V and 4 bases from J, leaving 17 bases between. This CDR3 has 14 amino acids. The CDR3 DNA reads TGTGCCAGCGGAGGGTGGCAGGCCCCAGATACGCAGTATTTT. Its protein is CASGGWQAPDTQYF.

This sequence joins TRBV9 and TRBJ2-7, with D possibly matching TRBD2 (6 bases). Germline V lookup: CDR1 SGDLS, CDR2 YYNGEE. The CDR3 length is 14 residues. Trimming took 4 bases from V and 0 from J, leaving 11 bases between them. The CDR3 reads CASSSGLSSYEQYF. In DNA, the CDR3 is TGTGCCAGCAGCTCCGGACTAAGCTCCTACGAGCAGTACTTC.

The chain combines TRBV6-1 with TRBJ2-7; 9 bases align to TRBD1. The V gene end was trimmed by 2 bases and the J gene end by 2 bases; junction bases not matched to a gene: 10. The CDR3 contains 17 residues. Germline CDR1 is MNHNS and CDR2 is SASEGT. The CDR3 reads CASSELRGTGSTYEQYF. Written as DNA, the CDR3 is TGTGCCAGCAGTGAACTTCGGGGGACAGGGAGTACCTACGAGCAGTACTTC.

The chain joins TRBV5-1 to TRBJ1-2, with D possibly TRBD1 on 5 matching bases. CDR3 length equals 16 residues. V was cut by 4 bases and J by 1 base, with 17 bases left in between. Germline V lookup: CDR1 SGHRS, CDR2 YFSETQ. The DNA for the CDR3 is TGCGCCAGCAGCCCAGACCTCGGGGGAAGTAACTATGGCTACACCTTC. It is translated as CASSPDLGGSNYGYTF. Full variable domain (missing parts from reference TRBV5-1 and TRBJ1-2): KAGVTQTPRYLIKTRGQQVTLSCSPISGHRSVSWYQQTPGQGLQFLFEYFSETQRNKGNFPGRFSGRQFSNSRSEMNVSTLELGDSALYLCASSPDLGGSNYGYTFGSGTRLTVV.

The rearrangement joins TRBV7-2 to TRBJ2-3, with D tentatively TRBD2 (6 bases). Germline CDR1 SGHTA, CDR2 FQGNSA. V lost 7 bases and J lost 5, with 13 bases in between. CDR3 length: 13 amino acids. CDR3 sequence reads: CASTRDSEDTQYF. The CDR3 bases are TGTGCCAGCACCCGGGACTCCGAAGATACGCAGTATTTT. The complete variable domain, with remaining parts taken from reference TRBV7-2 and TRBJ2-3, reads GAGVSQSPSNKVTEKGKDVELRCDPISGHTALYWYRQSLGQGLEFLIYFQGNSAPDKSGLPSDRFSAERTGGSVSTLTIQRTQQEDSAVYLCASTRDSEDTQYFGPGTRLTVL.